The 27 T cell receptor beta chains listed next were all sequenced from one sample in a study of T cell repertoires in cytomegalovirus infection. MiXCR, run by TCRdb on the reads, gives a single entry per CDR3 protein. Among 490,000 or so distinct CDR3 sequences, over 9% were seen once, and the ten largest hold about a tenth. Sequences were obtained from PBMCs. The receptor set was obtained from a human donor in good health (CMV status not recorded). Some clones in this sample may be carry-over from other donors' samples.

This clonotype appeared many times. The chain's CDR3 is CASSLAGGEVQYF. CDR3 DNA sequence: TGTGCCAGCAGTTTAGCTGGCGGGGAAGTGCAGTATTTT. V gene TRBV12-3 or TRBV12-4 combines with J gene TRBJ2-3, with D possibly TRBD2 on 6 matching bases. The length of the CDR3 is 13 residues. The germline V and J ends were trimmed by 0 bases and 11 bases, with 12 bases remaining between them.

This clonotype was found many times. The CDR3 nucleotides read TGCAGTGCATACCGGGACAGGAGCCCAACTAATGAAAAACTGTTTTTT. Protein: CSAYRDRSPTNEKLFF. V is TRBV20-1 and J is TRBJ1-4; TRBD1 matches at 8 bases. Germline V lookup: CDR1 DFQATT, CDR2 SNEGSKA (reference sequence). V lost 6 bases, J lost 0 bases, and 9 bases stayed unmatched. The CDR3 totals 16 residues.

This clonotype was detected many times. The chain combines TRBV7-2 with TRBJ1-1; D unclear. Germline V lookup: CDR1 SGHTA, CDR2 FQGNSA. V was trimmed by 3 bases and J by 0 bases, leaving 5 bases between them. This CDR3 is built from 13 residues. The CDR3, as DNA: TGTGCCAGCAGCTTGCCACTGAACACTGAAGCTTTCTTT. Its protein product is CASSLPLNTEAFF.

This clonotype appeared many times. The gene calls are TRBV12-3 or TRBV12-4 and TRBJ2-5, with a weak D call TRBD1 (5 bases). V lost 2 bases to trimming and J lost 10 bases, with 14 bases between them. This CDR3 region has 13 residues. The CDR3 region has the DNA TGTGCCAGCAGTTTAACGGCCAGGGAAGACCAGTACTTC. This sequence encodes CASSLTAREDQYF.

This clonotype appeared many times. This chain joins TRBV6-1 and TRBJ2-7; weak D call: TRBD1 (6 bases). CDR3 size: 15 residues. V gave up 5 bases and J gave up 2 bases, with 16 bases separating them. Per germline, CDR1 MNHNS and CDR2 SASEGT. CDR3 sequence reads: CASSTPGTIAYEQYF. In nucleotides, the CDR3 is TGTGCCAGCAGTACCCCCGGGACAATCGCCTACGAGCAGTACTTC.

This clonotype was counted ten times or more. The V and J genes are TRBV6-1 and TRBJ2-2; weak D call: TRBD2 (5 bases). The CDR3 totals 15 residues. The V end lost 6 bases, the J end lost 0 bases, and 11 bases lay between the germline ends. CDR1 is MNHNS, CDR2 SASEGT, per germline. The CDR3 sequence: CASSITSPNTGELFF. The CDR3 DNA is TGTGCCAGCAGCATAACTAGTCCGAACACCGGGGAGCTGTTTTTT.

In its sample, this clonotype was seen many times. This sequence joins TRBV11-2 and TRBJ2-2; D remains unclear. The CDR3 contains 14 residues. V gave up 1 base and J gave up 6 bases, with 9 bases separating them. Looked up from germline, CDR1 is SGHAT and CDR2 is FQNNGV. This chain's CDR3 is CASSLVGYPGELFF. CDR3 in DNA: TGTGCCAGCAGCTTAGTGGGCTATCCCGGGGAGCTGTTTTTT.

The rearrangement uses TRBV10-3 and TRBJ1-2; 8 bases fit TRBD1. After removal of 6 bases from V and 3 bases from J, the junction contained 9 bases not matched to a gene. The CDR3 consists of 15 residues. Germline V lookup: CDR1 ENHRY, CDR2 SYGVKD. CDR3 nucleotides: TGTGCCATCAGGGACTCGACAGGGGAACACTATGGCTACACCTTC. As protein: CAIRDSTGEHYGYTF.

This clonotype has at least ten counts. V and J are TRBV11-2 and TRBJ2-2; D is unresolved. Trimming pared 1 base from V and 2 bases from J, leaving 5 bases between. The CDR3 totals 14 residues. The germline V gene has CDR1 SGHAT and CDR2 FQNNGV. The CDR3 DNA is TGTGCCAGCAGCTTAGGAATCAACACCGGGGAGCTGTTTTTT. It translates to CASSLGINTGELFF. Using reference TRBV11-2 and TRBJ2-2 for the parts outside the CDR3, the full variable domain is EAGVAQSPRYKIIEKRQSVAFWCNPISGHATLYWYQQILGQGPKLLIQFQNNGVVDDSQLPKDRFSAERLKGVDSTLKIQPAKLEDSAVYLCASSLGINTGELFFGEGSRLTVL.

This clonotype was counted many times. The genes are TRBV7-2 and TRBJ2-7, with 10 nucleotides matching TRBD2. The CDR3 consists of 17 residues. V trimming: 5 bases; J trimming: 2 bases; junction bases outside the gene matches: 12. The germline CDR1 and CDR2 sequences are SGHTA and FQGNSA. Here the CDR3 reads CASSRGTSDHPPYEQYF. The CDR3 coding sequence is TGTGCCAGCAGCCGGGGGACTAGCGACCATCCCCCCTACGAGCAGTACTTC.

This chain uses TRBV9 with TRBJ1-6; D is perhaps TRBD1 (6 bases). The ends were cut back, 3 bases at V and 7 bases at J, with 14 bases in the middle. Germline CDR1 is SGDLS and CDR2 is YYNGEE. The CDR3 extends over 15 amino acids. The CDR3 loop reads CASSGGGAKNSPLHF. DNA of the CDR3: TGTGCCAGCAGCGGGGGGGGGGCGAAAAATTCACCCCTCCACTTT.

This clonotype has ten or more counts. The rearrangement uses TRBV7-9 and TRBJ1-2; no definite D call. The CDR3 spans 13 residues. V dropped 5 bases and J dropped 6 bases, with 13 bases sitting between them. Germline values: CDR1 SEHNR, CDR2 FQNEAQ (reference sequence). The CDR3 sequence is CASSPDGRDGYTF. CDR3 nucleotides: TGTGCCAGCAGCCCCGACGGGAGGGATGGCTACACCTTC.

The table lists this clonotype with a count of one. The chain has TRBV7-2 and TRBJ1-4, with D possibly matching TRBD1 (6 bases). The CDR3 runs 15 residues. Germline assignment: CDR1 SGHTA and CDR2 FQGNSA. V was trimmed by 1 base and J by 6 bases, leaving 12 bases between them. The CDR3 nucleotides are TGTGCCAGCAGCTTAGGAGGCTCAGGGGATGAAAAACTGTTTTTT. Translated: CASSLGGSGDEKLFF.

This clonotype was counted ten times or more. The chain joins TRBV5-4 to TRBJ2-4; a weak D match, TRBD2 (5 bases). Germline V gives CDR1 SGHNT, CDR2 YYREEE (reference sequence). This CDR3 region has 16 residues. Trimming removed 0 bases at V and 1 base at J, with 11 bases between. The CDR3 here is CASSLAGSTAKNIQYF. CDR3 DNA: TGTGCCAGCAGCTTGGCGGGGTCTACGGCCAAAAACATTCAGTACTTC.

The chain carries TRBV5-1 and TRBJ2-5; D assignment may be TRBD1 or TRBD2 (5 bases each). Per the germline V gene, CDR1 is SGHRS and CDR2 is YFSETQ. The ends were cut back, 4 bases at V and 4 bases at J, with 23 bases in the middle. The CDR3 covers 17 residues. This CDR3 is CASSRGGQPLRGETQYF. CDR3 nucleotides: TGCGCCAGCAGCCGGGGCGGGCAGCCATTACGAGGAGAGACCCAGTACTTC.

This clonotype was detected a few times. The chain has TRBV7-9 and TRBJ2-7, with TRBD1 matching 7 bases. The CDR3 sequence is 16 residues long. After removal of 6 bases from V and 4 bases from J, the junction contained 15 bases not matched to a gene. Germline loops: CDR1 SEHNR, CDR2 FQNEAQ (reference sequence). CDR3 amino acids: CASRRVVPTGAYEQYF. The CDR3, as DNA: TGTGCCAGCAGAAGGGTGGTTCCCACAGGGGCATACGAGCAGTACTTC.

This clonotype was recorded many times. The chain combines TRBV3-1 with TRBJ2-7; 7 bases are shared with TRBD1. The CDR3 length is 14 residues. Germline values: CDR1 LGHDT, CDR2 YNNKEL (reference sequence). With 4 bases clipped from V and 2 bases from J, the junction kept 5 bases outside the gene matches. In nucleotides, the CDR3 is TGTGCCAGCAGCCCCGCCGACAGGGCCTACGAGCAGTACTTC. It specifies CASSPADRAYEQYF.

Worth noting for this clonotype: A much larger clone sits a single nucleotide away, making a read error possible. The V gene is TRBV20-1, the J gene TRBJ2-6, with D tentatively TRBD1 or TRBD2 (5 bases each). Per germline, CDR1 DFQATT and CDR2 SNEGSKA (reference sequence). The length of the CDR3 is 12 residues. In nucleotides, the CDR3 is TGCAGTGCCGGGGACGGGGCCAACGTCCCGACTTTC. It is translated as CSAGDGANVPTF.

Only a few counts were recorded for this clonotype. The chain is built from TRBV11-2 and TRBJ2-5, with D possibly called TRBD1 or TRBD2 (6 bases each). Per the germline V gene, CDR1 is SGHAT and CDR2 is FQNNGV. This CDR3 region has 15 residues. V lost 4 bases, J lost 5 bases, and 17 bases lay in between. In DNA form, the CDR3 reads TGTGCCAGCAGCTCGTTCCGGGGGCCGAGGGAGACCCAGTACTTC. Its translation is CASSSFRGPRETQYF.

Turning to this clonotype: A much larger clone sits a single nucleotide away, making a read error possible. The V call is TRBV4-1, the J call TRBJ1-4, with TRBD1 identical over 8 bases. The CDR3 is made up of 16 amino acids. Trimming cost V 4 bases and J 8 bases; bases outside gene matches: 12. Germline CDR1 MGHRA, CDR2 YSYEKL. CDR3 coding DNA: TGCGCCAGCAGCCGGCCTGCGACAGGGGCGAACGAAAAACTGTTTTTT. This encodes CASSRPATGANEKLFF.

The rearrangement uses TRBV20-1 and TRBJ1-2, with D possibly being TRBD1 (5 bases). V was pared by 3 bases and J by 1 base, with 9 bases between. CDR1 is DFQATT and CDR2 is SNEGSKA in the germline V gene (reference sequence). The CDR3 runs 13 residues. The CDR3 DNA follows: TGCAGTGCTAGGGGACGGAGTAACTATGGCTACACCTTC. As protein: CSARGRSNYGYTF.

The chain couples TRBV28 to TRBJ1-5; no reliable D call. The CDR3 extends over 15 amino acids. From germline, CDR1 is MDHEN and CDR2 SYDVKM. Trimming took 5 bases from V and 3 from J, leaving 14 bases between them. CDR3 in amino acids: CASSHPQINNQPQHF. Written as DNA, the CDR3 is TGTGCCAGCAGTCACCCACAGATTAACAATCAGCCCCAGCATTTT.

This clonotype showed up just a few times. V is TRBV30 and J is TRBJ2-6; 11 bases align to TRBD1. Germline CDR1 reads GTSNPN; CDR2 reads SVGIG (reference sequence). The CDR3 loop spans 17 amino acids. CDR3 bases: TGTGCTTTTGCAAGGGGGACAGGGGGAACTGGGGCCAACGTCCTGACTTTC. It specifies CAFARGTGGTGANVLTF.

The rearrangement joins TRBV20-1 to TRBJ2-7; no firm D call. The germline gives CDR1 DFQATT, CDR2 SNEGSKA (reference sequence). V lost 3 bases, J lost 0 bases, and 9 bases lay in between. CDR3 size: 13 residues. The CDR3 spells CSASQGSSYEQYF. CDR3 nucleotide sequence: TGCAGTGCTAGTCAAGGGTCCTCCTACGAGCAGTACTTC.

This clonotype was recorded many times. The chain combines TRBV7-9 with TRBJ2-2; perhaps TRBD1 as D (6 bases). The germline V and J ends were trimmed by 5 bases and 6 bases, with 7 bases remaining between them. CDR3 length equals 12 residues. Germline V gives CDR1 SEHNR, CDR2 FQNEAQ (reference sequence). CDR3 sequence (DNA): TGTGCCAGCAGCAACAGGGCCGGGGAGCTGTTTTTT. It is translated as CASSNRAGELFF.

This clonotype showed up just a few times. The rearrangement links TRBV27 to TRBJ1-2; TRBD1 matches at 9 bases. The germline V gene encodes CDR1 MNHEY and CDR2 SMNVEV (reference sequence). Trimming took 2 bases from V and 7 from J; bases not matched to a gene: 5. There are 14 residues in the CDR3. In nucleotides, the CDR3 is TGTGCCAGCAGTTTAAGGGACAGGGAAGGTGGCTACACCTTC. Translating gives CASSLRDREGGYTF.

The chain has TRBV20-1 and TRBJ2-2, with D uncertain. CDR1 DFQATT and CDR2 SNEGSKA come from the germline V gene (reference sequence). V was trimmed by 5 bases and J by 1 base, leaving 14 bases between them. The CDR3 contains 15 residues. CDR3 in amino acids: CSAGSVGRNTGELFF. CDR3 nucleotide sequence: TGCAGTGCTGGCAGCGTAGGGCGGAACACCGGGGAGCTGTTTTTT.